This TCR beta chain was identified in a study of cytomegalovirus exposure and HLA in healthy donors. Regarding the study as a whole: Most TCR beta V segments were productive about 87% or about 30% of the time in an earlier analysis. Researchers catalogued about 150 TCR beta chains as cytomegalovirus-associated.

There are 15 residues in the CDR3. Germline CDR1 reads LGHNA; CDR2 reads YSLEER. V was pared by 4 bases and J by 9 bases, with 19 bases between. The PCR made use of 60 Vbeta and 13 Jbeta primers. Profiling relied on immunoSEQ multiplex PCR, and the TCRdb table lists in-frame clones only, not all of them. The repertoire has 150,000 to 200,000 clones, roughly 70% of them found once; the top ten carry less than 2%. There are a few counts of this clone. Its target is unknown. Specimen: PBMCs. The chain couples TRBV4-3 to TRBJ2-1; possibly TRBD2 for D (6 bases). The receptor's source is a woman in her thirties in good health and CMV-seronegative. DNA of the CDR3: TGCGCCAGCAGCCGGAATAGCGGTGGGGGAGGTGAGCAGTTCTTC. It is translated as CASSRNSGGGGEQFF.